This TCR beta chain was sequenced during a study of T cells in localized non-small cell lung cancer. Study observations and caveats: Higher adjacent-lung clonality was associated with shorter survival. Maximal T cell clonality occurred in uninvolved adjacent lung, with tumor ranking below it.

Germline lookup yields CDR1 KGHSH and CDR2 LQKENI. V was trimmed by 3 bases and J by 4 bases, leaving 16 bases between them. This CDR3 has 16 amino acids. As regards this clone: What it recognizes is unknown.

Sequencing was performed with immunoSEQ multiplex PCR; in TCRdb, only in-frame clones are kept and a portion is missing. The sample holds around 80,000 clones, around three quarters seen once. This sequence was found in a man between 35 and 75 years old with stage II squamous cell lung carcinoma. The sample here was PBMCs, taken before any cancer treatment. V gene TRBV18 combines with J gene TRBJ1-5; D unresolved. CDR3 protein: CASSPLGQRSNQPQHF. DNA for the CDR3: TGTGCCAGCTCACCCCTTGGGCAGAGGTCGAATCAGCCCCAGCATTTT. Looking up the rest from reference TRBV18 and TRBJ1-5 gives the full variable domain: NAGVMQNPRHLVRRRGQEARLRCSPMKGHSHVYWYRQLPEEGLKFMVYLQKENIIDESGMPKERFSAEFPKEGPSILRIQQVVRGDSAAYFCASSPLGQRSNQPQHFGDGTRLSIL.